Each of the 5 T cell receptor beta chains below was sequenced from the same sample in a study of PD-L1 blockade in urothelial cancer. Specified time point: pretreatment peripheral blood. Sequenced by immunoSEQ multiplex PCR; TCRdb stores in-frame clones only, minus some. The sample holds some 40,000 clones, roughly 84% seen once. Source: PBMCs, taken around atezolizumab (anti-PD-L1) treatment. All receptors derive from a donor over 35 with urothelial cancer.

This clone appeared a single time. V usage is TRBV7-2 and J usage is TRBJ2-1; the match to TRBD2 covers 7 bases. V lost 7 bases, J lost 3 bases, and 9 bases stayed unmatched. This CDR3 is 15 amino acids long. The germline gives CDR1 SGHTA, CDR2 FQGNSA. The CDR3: CASTRRGSVYNEQFF. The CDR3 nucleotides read TGTGCCAGCACCCGGCGGGGGAGTGTCTACAATGAGCAGTTCTTC.

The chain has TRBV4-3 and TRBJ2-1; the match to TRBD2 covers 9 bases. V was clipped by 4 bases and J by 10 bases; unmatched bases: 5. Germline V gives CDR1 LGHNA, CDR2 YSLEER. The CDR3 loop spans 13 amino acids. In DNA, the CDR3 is TGCGCCAGCAGCCGGACTCTAGCGGGAGAGCAGTTCTTC. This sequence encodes CASSRTLAGEQFF.

The CDR3 sequence is CASSPGLATNTGELFF. DNA for the CDR3: TGCGCCAGCAGCCCCGGACTAGCGACGAACACCGGGGAGCTGTTTTTT. The genes are TRBV5-1 and TRBJ2-2; 9 bases align to TRBD2. The germline V gene has CDR1 SGHRS and CDR2 YFSETQ. The CDR3 extends over 16 amino acids. Trimming at V came to 4 bases and at J to 0 bases, leaving 4 bases not matched to a gene.

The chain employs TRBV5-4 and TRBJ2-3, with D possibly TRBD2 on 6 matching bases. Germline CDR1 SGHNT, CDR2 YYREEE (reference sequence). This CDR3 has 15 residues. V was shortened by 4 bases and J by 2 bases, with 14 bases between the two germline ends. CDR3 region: CASSLGLTDTDTQYF. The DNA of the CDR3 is TGTGCCAGCAGCCTGGGACTTACTGACACAGATACGCAGTATTTT.

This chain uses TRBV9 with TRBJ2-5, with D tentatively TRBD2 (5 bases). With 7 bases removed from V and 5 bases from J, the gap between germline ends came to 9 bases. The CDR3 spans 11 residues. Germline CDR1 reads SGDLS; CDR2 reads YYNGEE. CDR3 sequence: CASGSTETQYF. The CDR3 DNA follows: TGTGCCAGCGGGAGTACGGAGACCCAGTACTTC.